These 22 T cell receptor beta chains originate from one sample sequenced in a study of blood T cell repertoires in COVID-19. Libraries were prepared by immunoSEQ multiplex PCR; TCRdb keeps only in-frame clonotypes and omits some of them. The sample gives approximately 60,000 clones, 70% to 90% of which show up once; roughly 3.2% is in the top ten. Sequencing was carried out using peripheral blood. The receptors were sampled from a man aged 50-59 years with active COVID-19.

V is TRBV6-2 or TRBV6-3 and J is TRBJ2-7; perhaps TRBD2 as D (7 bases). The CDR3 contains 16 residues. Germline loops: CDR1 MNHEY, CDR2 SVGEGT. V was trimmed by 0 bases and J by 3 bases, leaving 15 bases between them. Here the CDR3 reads CASSYSNGGPLYEQYF. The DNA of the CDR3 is TGTGCCAGCAGTTACTCGAACGGGGGGCCACTCTACGAGCAGTACTTC.

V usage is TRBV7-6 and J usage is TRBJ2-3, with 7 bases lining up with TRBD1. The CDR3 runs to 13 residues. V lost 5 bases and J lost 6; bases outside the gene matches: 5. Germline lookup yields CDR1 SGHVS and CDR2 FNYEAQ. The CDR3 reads CASSIGTEDTQYF. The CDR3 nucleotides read TGTGCCAGCAGCATTGGGACAGAGGATACGCAGTATTTT.

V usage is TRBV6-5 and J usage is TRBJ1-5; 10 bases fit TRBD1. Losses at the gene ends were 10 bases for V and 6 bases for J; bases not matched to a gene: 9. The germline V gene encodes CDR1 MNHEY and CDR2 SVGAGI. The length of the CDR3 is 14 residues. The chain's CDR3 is CATGQGINGQPQHF. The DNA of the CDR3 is TGTGCCACGGGACAGGGGATAAACGGTCAGCCCCAGCATTTT.

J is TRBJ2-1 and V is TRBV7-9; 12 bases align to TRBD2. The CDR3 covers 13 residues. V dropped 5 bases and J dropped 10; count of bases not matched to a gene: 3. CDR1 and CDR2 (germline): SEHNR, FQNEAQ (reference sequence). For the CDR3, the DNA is TGTGCCAGCAGCCCCACTAGCGGGGGGGAGCAGTTCTTC. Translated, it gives CASSPTSGGEQFF.

CDR3 loop: CASLKPWGENEQYF. The DNA for the CDR3 is TGTGCCAGCCTTAAACCTTGGGGGGAGAACGAGCAGTACTTC. The chain employs TRBV28 and TRBJ2-7, with a tentative D call TRBD2 (6 bases). The CDR3 sequence is 14 residues long. Trimming took 8 bases from V and 5 from J, leaving 19 bases between them. Germline CDR1 MDHEN, CDR2 SYDVKM.

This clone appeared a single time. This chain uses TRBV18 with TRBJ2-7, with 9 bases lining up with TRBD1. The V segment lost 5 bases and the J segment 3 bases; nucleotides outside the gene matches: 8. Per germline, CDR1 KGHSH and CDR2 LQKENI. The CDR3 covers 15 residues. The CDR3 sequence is CASSADRGRLYEQYF. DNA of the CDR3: TGTGCCAGCTCAGCGGACAGGGGACGTCTCTACGAGCAGTACTTC.

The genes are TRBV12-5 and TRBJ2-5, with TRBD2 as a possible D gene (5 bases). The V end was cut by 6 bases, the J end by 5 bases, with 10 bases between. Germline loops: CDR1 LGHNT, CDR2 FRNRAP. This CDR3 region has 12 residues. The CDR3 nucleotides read TGTGCTAGTGGCCCTTGGAGGGAGACCCAGTACTTC. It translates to CASGPWRETQYF. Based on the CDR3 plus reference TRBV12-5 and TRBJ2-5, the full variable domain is DARVTQTPRHKVTEMGQEVTMRCQPILGHNTVFWYRQTMMQGLELLAYFRNRAPLDDSGMPKDRFSAEMPDATLATLKIQPSEPRDSAVYFCASGPWRETQYFGPGTRLLVL.

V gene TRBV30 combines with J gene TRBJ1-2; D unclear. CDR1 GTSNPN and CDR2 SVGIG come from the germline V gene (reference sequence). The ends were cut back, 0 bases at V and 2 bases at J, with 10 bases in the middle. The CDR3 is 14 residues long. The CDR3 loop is CAWSVGGLNYGYTF. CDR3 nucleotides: TGTGCCTGGAGTGTGGGTGGGCTCAACTATGGCTACACCTTC.

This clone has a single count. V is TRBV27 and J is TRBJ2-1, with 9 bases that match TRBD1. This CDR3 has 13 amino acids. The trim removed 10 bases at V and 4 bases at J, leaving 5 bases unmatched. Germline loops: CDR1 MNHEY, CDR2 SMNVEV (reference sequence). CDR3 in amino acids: CATKTGGYNEQFF. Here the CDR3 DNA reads TGTGCCACCAAGACAGGGGGATACAATGAGCAGTTCTTC.

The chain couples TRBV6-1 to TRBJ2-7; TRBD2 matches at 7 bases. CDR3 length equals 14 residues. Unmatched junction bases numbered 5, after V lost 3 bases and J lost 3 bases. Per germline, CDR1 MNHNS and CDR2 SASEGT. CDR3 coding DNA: TGTGCCAGCAGTGAGAGCGGGAAGGACTACGAGCAGTACTTC. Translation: CASSESGKDYEQYF.

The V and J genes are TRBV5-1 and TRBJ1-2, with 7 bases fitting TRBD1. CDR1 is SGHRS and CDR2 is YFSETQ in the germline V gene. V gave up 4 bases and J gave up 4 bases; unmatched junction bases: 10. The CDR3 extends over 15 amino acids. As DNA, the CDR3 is TGCGCCAGCAGCCCCCGGGAAGGGGGCACCTATGGCTACACCTTC. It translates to CASSPREGGTYGYTF.

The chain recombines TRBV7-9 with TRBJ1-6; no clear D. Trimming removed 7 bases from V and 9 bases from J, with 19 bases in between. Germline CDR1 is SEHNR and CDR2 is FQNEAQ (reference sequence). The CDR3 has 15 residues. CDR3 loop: CASTPPAVVGSPLHF. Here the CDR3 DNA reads TGTGCCAGCACCCCCCCCGCGGTAGTCGGTTCACCCCTCCACTTT.

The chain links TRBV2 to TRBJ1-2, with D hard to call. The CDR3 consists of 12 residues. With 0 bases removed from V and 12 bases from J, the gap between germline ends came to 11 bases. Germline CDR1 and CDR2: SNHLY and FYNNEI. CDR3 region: CASSEALQQNTF. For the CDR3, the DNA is TGTGCCAGCAGTGAAGCGCTTCAACAGAACACCTTC.

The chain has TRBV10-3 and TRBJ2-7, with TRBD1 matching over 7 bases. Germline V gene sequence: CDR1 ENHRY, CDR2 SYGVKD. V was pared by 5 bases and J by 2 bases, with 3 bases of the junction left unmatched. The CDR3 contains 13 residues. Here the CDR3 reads CAISIQGAYEQYF. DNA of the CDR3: TGTGCCATCAGTATCCAGGGGGCCTACGAGCAGTACTTC.

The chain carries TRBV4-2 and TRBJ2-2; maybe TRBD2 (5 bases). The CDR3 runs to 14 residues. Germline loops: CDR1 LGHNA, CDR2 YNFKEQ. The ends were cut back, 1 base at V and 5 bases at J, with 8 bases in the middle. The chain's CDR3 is CASSQAEGTGELFF. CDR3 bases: TGTGCCAGCAGCCAAGCAGAGGGTACCGGGGAGCTGTTTTTT.

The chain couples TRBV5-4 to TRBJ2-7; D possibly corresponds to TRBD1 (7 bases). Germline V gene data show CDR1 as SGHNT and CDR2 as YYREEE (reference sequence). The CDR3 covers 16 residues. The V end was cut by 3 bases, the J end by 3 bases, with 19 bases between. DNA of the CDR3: TGTGCCAGCAGCTCCCCTCGGAGGGGGCCATACTACGAGCAGTACTTC. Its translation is CASSSPRRGPYYEQYF.

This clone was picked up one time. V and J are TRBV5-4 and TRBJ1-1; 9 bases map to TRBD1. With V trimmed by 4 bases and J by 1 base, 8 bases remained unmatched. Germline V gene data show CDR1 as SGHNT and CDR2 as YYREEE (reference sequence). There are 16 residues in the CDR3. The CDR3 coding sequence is TGTGCCAGCAGCGCCGGGACAGGGTGGTCGAACACTGAAGCTTTCTTT. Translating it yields CASSAGTGWSNTEAFF.

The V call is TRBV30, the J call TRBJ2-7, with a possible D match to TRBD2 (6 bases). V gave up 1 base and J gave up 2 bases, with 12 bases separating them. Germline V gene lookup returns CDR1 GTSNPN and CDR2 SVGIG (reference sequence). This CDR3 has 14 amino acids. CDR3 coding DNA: TGTGCCTGGAGTGGCGGACTAACCACCTACGAGCAGTACTTC. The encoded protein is CAWSGGLTTYEQYF. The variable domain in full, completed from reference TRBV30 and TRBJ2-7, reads SQTIHQWPATLVQPVGSPLSLECTVEGTSNPNLYWYRQAAGRGLQLLFYSVGIGQISSEVPQNLSASRPQDRQFILSSKKLLLSDSGFYLCAWSGGLTTYEQYFGPGTRLTVT.

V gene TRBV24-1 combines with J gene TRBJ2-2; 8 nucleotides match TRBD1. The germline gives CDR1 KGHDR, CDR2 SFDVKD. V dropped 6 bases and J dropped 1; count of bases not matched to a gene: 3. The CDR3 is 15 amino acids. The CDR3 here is CATSSDRGNTGELFF. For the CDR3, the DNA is TGTGCCACCAGTTCTGACAGGGGGAACACCGGGGAGCTGTTTTTT.

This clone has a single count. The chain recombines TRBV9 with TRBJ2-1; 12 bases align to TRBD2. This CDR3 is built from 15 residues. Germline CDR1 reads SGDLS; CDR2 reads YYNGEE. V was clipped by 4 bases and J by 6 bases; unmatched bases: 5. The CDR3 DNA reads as TGTGCCAGCAGCCCACTAGCGGGAGGTGGCAATGAGCAGTTCTTC. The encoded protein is CASSPLAGGGNEQFF.

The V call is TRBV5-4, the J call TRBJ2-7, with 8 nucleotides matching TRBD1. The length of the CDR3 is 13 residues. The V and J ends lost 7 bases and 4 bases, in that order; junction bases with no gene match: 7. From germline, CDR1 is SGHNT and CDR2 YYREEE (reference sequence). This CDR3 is CASADRATYEQYF. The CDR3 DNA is TGTGCCAGCGCGGACAGGGCAACGTACGAGCAGTACTTC.

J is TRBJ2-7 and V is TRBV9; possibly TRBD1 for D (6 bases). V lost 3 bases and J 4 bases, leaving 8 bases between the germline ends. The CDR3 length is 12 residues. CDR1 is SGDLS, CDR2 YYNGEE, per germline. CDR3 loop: CASSATGYEQYF. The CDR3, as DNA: TGTGCCAGCAGCGCCACAGGGTACGAGCAGTACTTC.